This record covers a single TCR beta chain. Its antigen is still unknown. Time point noted: blood from clinic visit 5 months post-surgery; TSC patient then seizure free. Sequencing was limited to surgery cases with top T cell transcript signatures in brain tissue. Before surgery, patients took at least one anti-epileptic drug. This entry is derived from a study of brain T cells in children with intractable seizures. Study results and limitations: Absence of clones before surgery may stem from lower sequencing depth. Only CDR3 sequence similarity suggested viral specificity, without known HCMV serostatus.

TCRdb's table, derived via immunoSEQ multiplex PCR, lists solely in-frame clones and lacks some. This sample has about 340,000 clones, with more than 85% found just once. In germline, CDR1 is SEHNR, CDR2 FQNEAQ (reference sequence). V shed 8 bases, J shed 2 bases, and the junction held 12 bases outside the gene matches. CDR3 length equals 17 residues. This TCR was sampled from a boy under two years old with tuberous sclerosis and intractable seizures. The chain carries TRBV7-9 and TRBJ2-1; 10 nucleotides align to TRBD1. Sample: peripheral blood, taken about 5 months after surgery. The CDR3 coding sequence is TGTGCCAGCCCGGCGGGACAGGGGACATCCCCCTACAATGAGCAGTTCTTC. It yields the protein CASPAGQGTSPYNEQFF.